The entry below gives a single T cell receptor beta chain sequence along with its context. Its target is not known. Profiling relied on immunoSEQ multiplex PCR, and the TCRdb table lists in-frame clones only, not all of them. The data show about 10,000 clones, 70% to 85% seen once. The data are from a study of PD-1 blockade in classical Hodgkin lymphoma. General observations from the study: The repertoire differences lack a defined cause, possibly disease activity or prior therapy. Patients newly diagnosed and complete responders had comparable baseline diversity.

Time point described: cycle 4 day 1 (C4D1), after 6 weeks of nivolumab. Patients all relapsed after autologous stem cell transplantation, and there was variation in brentuximab vedotin exposure. Isolated CD8+ T cells were derived from thawed PBMCs through magnetic negative selection. Germline CDR1 reads SEHNR; CDR2 reads FQNEAQ (reference sequence). CDR3 length equals 14 residues. V lost 9 bases, J lost 7 bases, and 9 bases stayed unmatched. The specimen comprised CD8+ T cells from blood, sampled before the fourth cycle of nivolumab. This receptor was taken from a human donor with classical Hodgkin lymphoma. V usage is TRBV7-9 and J usage is TRBJ2-1; 10 bases are a match to TRBD2. CDR3 loop: CASRTSGKNNEQFF. The CDR3, as DNA: TGTGCCAGTCGGACTAGCGGAAAAAATAATGAGCAGTTCTTC.